The sequence of this TCR beta chain was determined in a study of human T cells and chemical hapten exposure. Study-wide points: Expanded TCRs showed more large CDR3 clusters than pre-sensitization or healthy control sets. PT1 expanded TCR counts and patch test score were linked, and their correlation was positive.

TCRdb itself ran the RACE reads through MiXCR, one entry per CDR3 protein. The sample includes some 400,000 distinct CDR3 sequences, around 4.8% of them seen just once. Per germline, CDR1 SQVTM and CDR2 ANQGSEA. V lost 4 bases, J lost 6 bases, and 10 bases stayed unmatched. The CDR3 is 14 residues long. This clonotype was counted many times. Its antigen is not identified. Sample time point: patch test 1, 2 weeks after DPC sensitization. Treatment denoted: therapeutic diphenylcyclopropenone sensitization with weekly scalp DPC. V is TRBV29-1 and J is TRBJ1-2; 8 bases fit TRBD1. This sequence was found in a woman aged 45-65 years with alopecia areata. Some clones in this sample may be carry-over from other donors' samples. The source was whole blood, collected in connection with sensitization to the hapten diphenylcyclopropenone (DPC). CDR3 sequence (DNA): TGCAGCGTTGCTAGGGGTTCAGGGGGCGATGGCTACACCTTC. Its translation is CSVARGSGGDGYTF. The whole variable domain, filled in from reference TRBV29-1 and TRBJ1-2, reads SAVISQKPSRDICQRGTSLTIQCQVDSQVTMMFWYRQQPGQSLTLIATANQGSEATYESGFVIDKFPISRPNLTFSTLTVSNMSPEDSSIYLCSVARGSGGDGYTFGSGTRLTVV.